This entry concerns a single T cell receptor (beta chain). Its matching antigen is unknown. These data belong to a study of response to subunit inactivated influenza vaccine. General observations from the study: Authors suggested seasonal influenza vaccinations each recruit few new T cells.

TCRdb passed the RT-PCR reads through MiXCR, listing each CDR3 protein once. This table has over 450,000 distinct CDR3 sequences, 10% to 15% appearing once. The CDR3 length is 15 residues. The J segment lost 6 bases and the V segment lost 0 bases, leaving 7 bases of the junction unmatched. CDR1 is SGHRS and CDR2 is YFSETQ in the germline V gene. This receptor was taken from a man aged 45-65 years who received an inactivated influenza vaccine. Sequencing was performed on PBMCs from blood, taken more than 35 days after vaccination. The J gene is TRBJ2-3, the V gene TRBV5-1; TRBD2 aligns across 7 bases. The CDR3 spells CASSLGLAVSDTQYF. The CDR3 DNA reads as TGCGCCAGCAGCTTGGGACTAGCAGTGTCGGATACGCAGTATTTT. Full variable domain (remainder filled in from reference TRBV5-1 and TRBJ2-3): KAGVTQTPRYLIKTRGQQVTLSCSPISGHRSVSWYQQTPGQGLQFLFEYFSETQRNKGNFPGRFSGRQFSNSRSEMNVSTLELGDSALYLCASSLGLAVSDTQYFGPGTRLTVL.